Presented here are 30 T cell receptor beta chains from one specimen sequenced in a study of blood T cell repertoires in COVID-19. TCRdb's copy holds only in-frame clones and misses some; the assay was immunoSEQ multiplex PCR. The sample comprises 35,000 to 45,000 clones, over 75% of which are singletons, and about 2.4% rests with the top ten. Sequencing was performed on peripheral blood. All receptors derive from a human donor in a cohort sampled during active COVID-19.

The chain carries TRBV5-1 and TRBJ1-2; D not certain. CDR3 length equals 15 residues. Looked up from germline, CDR1 is SGHRS and CDR2 is YFSETQ. The V end was cut by 5 bases, the J end by 7 bases, with 21 bases between. For the CDR3, the DNA is TGCGCCAGCAGTTCCGGGGTCGGCGGATTGGGTGGCTACACCTTC. Protein sequence: CASSSGVGGLGGYTF. Full variable domain (outside the CDR3, taken from reference TRBV5-1 and TRBJ1-2): KAGVTQTPRYLIKTRGQQVTLSCSPISGHRSVSWYQQTPGQGLQFLFEYFSETQRNKGNFPGRFSGRQFSNSRSEMNVSTLELGDSALYLCASSSGVGGLGGYTFGSGTRLTVV.

V is TRBV3-1 (or the pseudogene TRBV3-2) and J is TRBJ1-2, with unresolved D. The CDR3 is 12 residues long. V was shortened by 1 base and J by 7 bases, with 7 bases between the two germline ends. Per the germline V gene, CDR1 is LGHDT and CDR2 is YNNKEL (reference sequence). CDR3 amino acids: CASSQGLRGYTF. CDR3 nucleotide sequence: TGTGCCAGCAGCCAAGGTCTCCGTGGCTACACCTTC.

The chain couples TRBV5-1 to TRBJ1-1; the D gene is possibly TRBD1 (6 bases). Germline V gene lookup returns CDR1 SGHRS and CDR2 YFSETQ. V dropped 1 base and J dropped 4 bases, with 14 bases sitting between them. The CDR3 consists of 15 residues. The CDR3 DNA is TGCGCCAGCAGCTTGAACCAGGGGCAGGGCACTGAAGCTTTCTTT. Encoded protein: CASSLNQGQGTEAFF.

V gene TRBV7-6 combines with J gene TRBJ1-6; D is ambiguous. Germline CDR1 is SGHVS and CDR2 is FNYEAQ. The V end lost 4 bases, the J end lost 0 bases, and 7 bases lay between the germline ends. The CDR3 loop spans 15 amino acids. The CDR3 DNA reads TGTGCCAGCAGCTCCTCCCCCTCCTATAATTCACCCCTCCACTTT. Translated: CASSSSPSYNSPLHF.

The chain links TRBV10-3 to TRBJ2-5; TRBD2 aligns across 10 bases. The CDR3 length is 14 residues. After removal of 5 bases from V and 5 bases from J, the junction contained 5 bases not matched to a gene. CDR1 ENHRY and CDR2 SYGVKD come from the germline V gene. The CDR3 is CAISKRGGLETQYF. Here the CDR3 DNA reads TGTGCCATCAGTAAGCGGGGGGGGCTGGAGACCCAGTACTTC.

This rearrangement joins TRBV2 to TRBJ2-7; 7 nucleotides agree with TRBD1. The germline V gene encodes CDR1 SNHLY and CDR2 FYNNEI. This CDR3 spans 13 amino acids. Trimming cost V 6 bases and J 3 bases; bases outside gene matches: 5. The CDR3 bases are TGTGCCAGCAGCGACCGGGACAGCTACGAGCAGTACTTC. Amino acid sequence: CASSDRDSYEQYF.

The chain combines TRBV5-4 with TRBJ2-2; 9 nucleotides match TRBD1. Germline CDR1 SGHNT, CDR2 YYREEE (reference sequence). This CDR3 contains 15 residues. With 0 bases clipped from V and 6 bases from J, the junction kept 3 bases outside the gene matches. CDR3 coding DNA: TGTGCCAGCAGCTTGGAAGGGACAGGGCCCGGGGAGCTGTTTTTT. It is translated as CASSLEGTGPGELFF.

This sequence joins TRBV3-1 (or the pseudogene TRBV3-2) and TRBJ1-3; D is unclear. The CDR3 has 16 amino acids. Trimming took 1 base from V and 0 from J, leaving 10 bases between them. Germline CDR1 is LGHDT and CDR2 is YNNKEL (reference sequence). CDR3 bases: TGTGCCAGCAGCCAAGGGGCAGTCATCTCTGGAAACACCATATATTTT. This codes for CASSQGAVISGNTIYF.

The V gene is TRBV30, the J gene TRBJ2-2, with D maybe TRBD2 (6 bases). The CDR3 loop spans 17 amino acids. The V end lost 0 bases, the J end lost 7 bases, and 21 bases lay between the germline ends. The germline CDR1 and CDR2 sequences are GTSNPN and SVGIG (reference sequence). The CDR3 DNA reads TGTGCCTGGAGTGTACGGGGGTCAGGGTGGCTGGGCGGGGAGCTGTTTTTT. Translation gives CAWSVRGSGWLGGELFF.

This clone was seen a handful of times. This chain links TRBV5-1 with TRBJ1-2; 9 positions agree with TRBD1. CDR1 SGHRS and CDR2 YFSETQ come from the germline V gene. The CDR3 loop spans 13 amino acids. The J segment lost 12 bases and the V segment lost 3 bases, leaving 9 bases of the junction unmatched. CDR3 nucleotide sequence: TGCGCCAGCAGCTCAGAGGGGACAGGGATGAACACCTTC. Its translation is CASSSEGTGMNTF.

This clone was seen just once. The rearrangement links TRBV28 to TRBJ1-1; 8 positions agree with TRBD1. Germline CDR1 is MDHEN and CDR2 is SYDVKM. The ends lost 6 bases at V and 7 bases at J; junction bases unmatched: 13. CDR3 length equals 15 residues. DNA of the CDR3: TGTGCCAGCAGCCGCCCTCGGACAGGGTCGAATGAAGCTTTCTTT. Translating gives CASSRPRTGSNEAFF.

The rearrangement links TRBV3-1 (or the pseudogene TRBV3-2) to TRBJ1-4; D unclear. Trimming stripped 1 base from V and 5 bases from J, with 8 bases between. The CDR3 covers 14 residues. Germline V CDR1 and CDR2: LGHDT, YNNKEL (reference sequence). CDR3 DNA: TGTGCCAGCAGCCAAGTTTCGGGGAATGAAAAACTGTTTTTT. This sequence encodes CASSQVSGNEKLFF.

The chain links TRBV5-1 to TRBJ1-2; 9 bases line up with TRBD1. CDR3 length: 15 amino acids. The V and J ends lost 0 bases and 5 bases, in that order; junction bases with no gene match: 5. Per the germline V gene, CDR1 is SGHRS and CDR2 is YFSETQ. The CDR3 protein is CASSLEAGTGYGYTF. The CDR3 DNA reads as TGCGCCAGCAGCTTGGAGGCCGGGACAGGGTATGGCTACACCTTC.

The chain combines TRBV5-6 with TRBJ2-1; D possibly corresponds to TRBD2 (5 bases). The CDR3 contains 14 residues. Per the germline V gene, CDR1 is SGHDT and CDR2 is YYEEEE. Trimming pared 2 bases from V and 8 bases from J, leaving 14 bases between. The CDR3 spells CASSLAETRDEQFF. The CDR3 nucleotides are TGTGCCAGCAGCTTAGCGGAAACTCGCGATGAGCAGTTCTTC.

This chain uses TRBV9 with TRBJ2-3; D is perhaps TRBD1 (6 bases). The V end lost 0 bases, the J end lost 0 bases, and 8 bases lay between the germline ends. From germline, CDR1 is SGDLS and CDR2 YYNGEE. CDR3 size: 15 residues. The chain's CDR3 is CASSVEGQSTDTQYF. CDR3 nucleotide sequence: TGTGCCAGCAGCGTAGAGGGACAAAGCACAGATACGCAGTATTTT.

This rearrangement joins TRBV30 to TRBJ2-2, with D unclear. The CDR3 totals 13 residues. The V and J ends lost 0 bases and 2 bases respectively, with 4 bases between them. Germline V gene data show CDR1 as GTSNPN and CDR2 as SVGIG (reference sequence). The CDR3 region has the DNA TGTGCCTGGAGTGTACAAAACACCGGGGAGCTGTTTTTT. This encodes CAWSVQNTGELFF.

This chain links TRBV2 with TRBJ2-5; the match to TRBD2 covers 16 bases. From germline, CDR1 is SNHLY and CDR2 FYNNEI. J lost 7 bases, V lost 6 bases, and 5 bases had no gene match. The CDR3 covers 15 residues. Written as DNA, the CDR3 is TGTGCCAGCAGGGGACTAGCGGGGGGGCCGGGGACCCAGTACTTC. Its translation: CASRGLAGGPGTQYF.

This clone was counted a few times. This chain links TRBV29-1 with TRBJ2-7, with 10 bases identical to TRBD1. The CDR3 is 18 residues long. Trimming at V came to 4 bases and at J to 1 base, leaving 16 bases not matched to a gene. Germline V lookup: CDR1 SQVTM, CDR2 ANQGSEA. CDR3: CSVADRGFSFTASYEQYF. The CDR3, as DNA: TGCAGCGTTGCGGACAGGGGGTTCTCCTTTACTGCTTCCTACGAGCAGTACTTC.

V usage is TRBV9 and J usage is TRBJ1-2; D call uncertain. The CDR3 is made up of 14 amino acids. Germline-derived CDR1 and CDR2 are SGDLS and YYNGEE. Trimming left V 0 bases short and J 1 base short, with 7 bases between. CDR3 sequence: CASSVGGSNYGYTF. CDR3 sequence (DNA): TGTGCCAGCAGCGTAGGAGGGAGTAACTATGGCTACACCTTC. Supplemented by reference TRBV9 and TRBJ1-2, the full variable domain reads DSGVTQTPKHLITATGQRVTLRCSPRSGDLSVYWYQQSLDQGLQFLIQYYNGEERAKGNILERFSAQQFPDLHSELNLSSLELGDSALYFCASSVGGSNYGYTFGSGTRLTVV.

The rearrangement links TRBV7-8 to TRBJ2-3; D possibly corresponds to TRBD2 (5 bases). Germline V CDR1 and CDR2: SGHVS, FQNEAQ. CDR3 size: 15 residues. With 2 bases removed from V and 1 base from J, the gap between germline ends came to 10 bases. The CDR3 DNA sequence: TGTGCCAGCAGCTTATATGTCGGGGGCACAGATACGCAGTATTTT. This sequence encodes CASSLYVGGTDTQYF.

This clone was counted a few times. J is TRBJ1-6 and V is TRBV3-1 (or the pseudogene TRBV3-2); D is perhaps TRBD1 (5 bases). This CDR3 contains 17 residues. The germline V and J ends were trimmed by 0 bases and 7 bases, with 16 bases remaining between them. Germline CDR1 LGHDT, CDR2 YNNKEL (reference sequence). CDR3 protein: CASSQEAGNIRNSPLHF. CDR3 DNA: TGTGCCAGCAGCCAAGAGGCAGGGAATATACGGAATTCACCCCTCCACTTT.

This clone was counted once. This chain connects TRBV2 to TRBJ2-3; 7 bases are shared with TRBD1. Germline CDR1 is SNHLY and CDR2 is FYNNEI. Germline trimming cut 1 base from V and 1 base from J; bases unmatched to any gene: 2. The CDR3 is 15 amino acids. CDR3 amino acids: CASSEGQGGTDTQYF. The CDR3 DNA reads as TGTGCCAGCAGTGAAGGACAGGGAGGCACAGATACGCAGTATTTT. Using reference TRBV2 and TRBJ2-3 for the parts outside the CDR3, the full variable domain is EPEVTQTPSHQVTQMGQEVILRCVPISNHLYFYWYRQILGQKVEFLVSFYNNEISEKSEIFDDQFSVERPDGSNFTLKIRSTKLEDSAMYFCASSEGQGGTDTQYFGPGTRLTVL.

The chain combines TRBV30 with TRBJ1-1; TRBD1 matches at 7 bases. CDR1 and CDR2 from the germline V gene are GTSNPN and SVGIG (reference sequence). V dropped 5 bases and J dropped 1; count of bases not matched to a gene: 4. The CDR3 loop spans 13 amino acids. This CDR3 reads CAWSRGPNTEAFF. The CDR3 DNA follows: TGTGCCTGGTCTAGGGGGCCGAACACTGAAGCTTTCTTT.

Here the CDR3 DNA reads TGTGCCAGCGGGGGACAGGGGTCGGGAGAGCAGTTCTTC. It is translated as CASGGQGSGEQFF. The genes are TRBV25-1 and TRBJ2-1; 10 bases are shared with TRBD1. CDR1 is MGHDK and CDR2 is SYGVNS in the germline V gene. This CDR3 spans 13 amino acids. With V trimmed by 8 bases and J by 10 bases, 8 bases remained unmatched.

The J gene is TRBJ2-7, the V gene TRBV7-9, with D possibly matching TRBD2 (7 bases). Per germline, CDR1 SEHNR and CDR2 FQNEAQ (reference sequence). Trimming shortened V by 4 bases and J by 7 bases, and 20 bases separated the two germline ends. The CDR3 has 15 residues. The CDR3 loop reads CASSYPGGGGGEQYF. As DNA, the CDR3 is TGTGCCAGCAGCTACCCCGGTGGAGGGGGAGGGGAGCAGTACTTC.

The V gene is TRBV5-4, the J gene TRBJ2-1; 8 bases map to TRBD2. V was clipped by 3 bases and J by 9 bases; unmatched bases: 8. This CDR3 has 14 amino acids. From germline, CDR1 is SGHNT and CDR2 YYREEE (reference sequence). Here the CDR3 reads CASSSPGGRGEQFF. As DNA, the CDR3 is TGTGCCAGCAGCTCCCCGGGGGGGCGGGGTGAGCAGTTCTTC.

This clone was observed a handful of times. The DNA for the CDR3 is TGTGCCAGCAGCGACCCGTTTAGCGGGGGGTTCACCGGGGAGCTGTTTTTT. Amino acid sequence: CASSDPFSGGFTGELFF. The chain uses TRBV5-4 and TRBJ2-2, with 10 bases lining up with TRBD2. Per germline, CDR1 SGHNT and CDR2 YYREEE (reference sequence). This CDR3 has 17 residues. Germline trimming cut 4 bases from V and 4 bases from J; bases unmatched to any gene: 10.

The chain uses TRBV7-9 and TRBJ1-4; 9 bases align to TRBD1. This CDR3 contains 16 residues. Germline-derived CDR1 and CDR2 are SEHNR and FQNEAQ (reference sequence). V was clipped by 5 bases and J by 8 bases; unmatched bases: 12. The CDR3 loop is CASSPTQGAREEKLFF. The DNA for the CDR3 is TGTGCCAGCAGCCCAACACAGGGGGCGCGTGAGGAAAAACTGTTTTTT.

The rearrangement uses TRBV7-8 and TRBJ2-2, with TRBD1 matching over 10 bases. The CDR3 length is 14 residues. Losses at the gene ends were 3 bases for V and 6 bases for J; bases not matched to a gene: 1. CDR1 is SGHVS, CDR2 FQNEAQ, per germline. CDR3 coding DNA: TGTGCCAGCAGCTTCGACAGGGGGCCCGGGGAGCTGTTTTTT. This translates into CASSFDRGPGELFF.

This clone was seen only a few times. The chain uses TRBV29-1 and TRBJ1-1; D is undetermined. V was pared by 3 bases and J by 5 bases, with 13 bases between. Germline CDR1 and CDR2: SQVTM and ANQGSEA. CDR3 length: 13 amino acids. DNA of the CDR3: TGCAGCGTTGACTACGGAGATGGAACTGAAGCTTTCTTT. Translation gives CSVDYGDGTEAFF.